One sample yielded the 23 T cell receptor beta chains listed below, sequenced in a study of T cell responses to AZD1222 COVID-19 vaccine (dated by TCRdb to 2020 to 2022). Per the publication, the time point label means: about 28 days (+/-7) after the second vaccine dose. Library prep was done by the immunoSEQ multiplex PCR assay. TCRdb carries this immuneACCESS record with in-frame sequences only. Its versions omit some clonotypes, under half of them owing to an unresolved V gene in the studies checked, with the rest unexplained. The sample contains fewer than 110,000 clones, around nine tenths of them found a single time. The ten largest clonotypes hold 4.5% to 5.5% of the sample. Sequencing used peripheral blood, obtained 28 days after the second AZD1222 dose. The receptors derive from an adult who received the AZD1222 COVID-19 vaccine.

V gene TRBV7-2 combines with J gene TRBJ2-2; no reliable D call. Germline values: CDR1 SGHTA, CDR2 FQGNSA. With 1 base removed from V and 6 bases from J, the gap between germline ends came to 3 bases. The CDR3 extends over 12 amino acids. The DNA of the CDR3 is TGTGCCAGCAGCTTAGGGGCCGGGGAGCTGTTTTTT. Translation: CASSLGAGELFF.

The V gene is TRBV6-5, the J gene TRBJ2-7; D possibly matches TRBD1 or TRBD2 (5 bases each). This CDR3 has 14 amino acids. From germline, CDR1 is MNHEY and CDR2 SVGAGI. V lost 5 bases and J 2 bases, leaving 13 bases between the germline ends. The CDR3 loop is CASSTGTETYEQYF. CDR3 nucleotides: TGTGCCAGCAGTACCGGGACGGAGACCTACGAGCAGTACTTC.

The chain carries TRBV5-6 and TRBJ2-7; tentatively, D is TRBD1 (7 bases). CDR1 is SGHDT and CDR2 is YYEEEE in the germline V gene. V lost 2 bases, J lost 0 bases, and 15 bases lay in between. The CDR3 is made up of 16 amino acids. The CDR3 DNA follows: TGTGCCAGCAGCTTAGAGGGGGCGGGGATCTCCTACGAGCAGTACTTC. This codes for CASSLEGAGISYEQYF. Filled out from reference TRBV5-6 and TRBJ2-7, the complete variable domain reads DAGVTQSPTHLIKTRGQQVTLRCSPKSGHDTVSWYQQALGQGPQFIFQYYEEEERQRGNFPDRFSGHQFPNYSSELNVNALLLGDSALYLCASSLEGAGISYEQYFGPGTRLTVT.

This chain links TRBV27 with TRBJ1-1; 10 nucleotides match TRBD1. After removal of 2 bases from V and 0 bases from J, the junction contained 6 bases not matched to a gene. This CDR3 contains 17 residues. Germline V gene lookup returns CDR1 MNHEY and CDR2 SMNVEV (reference sequence). The CDR3 sequence is CASSLRWTGGLNTEAFF. The CDR3 DNA follows: TGTGCCAGCAGTTTACGGTGGACAGGGGGATTGAACACTGAAGCTTTCTTT.

The chain has TRBV7-2 and TRBJ2-5; D might be TRBD1 or TRBD2, each matching 5 bases. V was trimmed by 6 bases and J by 4 bases, leaving 18 bases between them. The CDR3 spans 15 residues. The germline gives CDR1 SGHTA, CDR2 FQGNSA. DNA of the CDR3: TGTGCCAGCAGTTACGGCGGGCAGGGACGAGAGACCCAGTACTTC. It specifies CASSYGGQGRETQYF.

This clone was picked up one time. The V call is TRBV9, the J call TRBJ1-1; D possibly corresponds to TRBD1 (6 bases). V gave up 4 bases and J gave up 5 bases, with 12 bases separating them. CDR1 and CDR2 (germline): SGDLS, YYNGEE. The CDR3 contains 13 residues. In DNA, the CDR3 is TGTGCCAGCAGCCCGTTAGGGGGGACTGAAGCTTTCTTT. Protein product: CASSPLGGTEAFF.

V and J are TRBV10-1 and TRBJ1-4; TRBD1 agrees at 7 bases. This CDR3 has 16 amino acids. Per the germline V gene, CDR1 is WNHNN and CDR2 is SYGVQD (reference sequence). After removal of 6 bases from V and 0 bases from J, the junction contained 7 bases not matched to a gene. The CDR3 reads CASSPGTAATNEKLFF. The CDR3 DNA follows: TGCGCCAGCAGCCCCGGGACAGCGGCAACTAATGAAAAACTGTTTTTT.

The rearrangement links TRBV9 to TRBJ2-3, with no clear D. Trimming removed 4 bases at V and 0 bases at J, with 9 bases between. Germline-derived CDR1 and CDR2 are SGDLS and YYNGEE. The CDR3 runs 14 residues. CDR3 in amino acids: CASSLTSSTDTQYF. CDR3 bases: TGTGCCAGCAGCTTAACTTCTAGCACAGATACGCAGTATTTT.

The chain carries TRBV24-1 and TRBJ1-2; D unclear. The CDR3 is 12 amino acids. Germline CDR1 KGHDR, CDR2 SFDVKD. Trimming took off 3 bases at V and 8 bases at J, with 9 bases between the two ends. The CDR3 nucleotides read TGTGCCACCAGTGATCCGAACCAGGGCTACACCTTC. It encodes CATSDPNQGYTF.

CDR3 region: CASREWALNTEAFF. CDR3 sequence (DNA): TGTGCCAGTAGGGAGTGGGCACTGAACACTGAAGCTTTCTTT. The V and J genes are TRBV19 and TRBJ1-1; no definite D call. Germline V gene data show CDR1 as LNHDA and CDR2 as SQIVND (reference sequence). CDR3 length: 14 amino acids. V lost 6 bases to trimming and J lost 0 bases, with 11 bases between them.

The J gene is TRBJ1-5, the V gene TRBV19, with D possibly matching TRBD1 (5 bases). V lost 7 bases, J lost 7 bases, and 17 bases lay in between. This CDR3 contains 14 residues. CDR1 is LNHDA and CDR2 is SQIVND in the germline V gene (reference sequence). The CDR3 sequence: CASTVGGVYQPQHF. The DNA for the CDR3 is TGTGCCAGTACCGTGGGGGGGGTCTACCAGCCCCAGCATTTT. Full variable domain (remainder filled in from reference TRBV19 and TRBJ1-5): DGGITQSPKYLFRKEGQNVTLSCEQNLNHDAMYWYRQDPGQGLRLIYYSQIVNDFQKGDIAEGYSVSREKKESFPLTVTSAQKNPTAFYLCASTVGGVYQPQHFGDGTRLSIL.

V usage is TRBV11-1 and J usage is TRBJ1-2; no definite D call. Germline V gene data show CDR1 as SGHAT and CDR2 as FQDESV (reference sequence). The CDR3 sequence is 15 residues long. V lost 7 bases, J lost 2 bases, and 17 bases lay in between. The chain's CDR3 is CASKPAGAANYGYTF. CDR3 in DNA: TGTGCCAGCAAACCGGCCGGCGCGGCGAACTATGGCTACACCTTC.

J is TRBJ1-5 and V is TRBV10-3; 7 bases map to TRBD1. The germline V gene has CDR1 ENHRY and CDR2 SYGVKD. The CDR3 is 15 residues long. Trimming removed 7 bases from V and 7 bases from J; junction bases left unmatched: 13. CDR3 nucleotide sequence: TGTGCCATCAATCTTAGAACAGGGGTGAGGCAGCCCCAGCATTTT. Its protein product is CAINLRTGVRQPQHF.

V gene TRBV3-1 (or the pseudogene TRBV3-2) combines with J gene TRBJ1-1, with no clear D. The CDR3 extends over 16 amino acids. CDR1 is LGHDT and CDR2 is YNNKEL in the germline V gene (reference sequence). V dropped 1 base and J dropped 1 base, with 13 bases sitting between them. CDR3 nucleotide sequence: TGTGCCAGCAGCCAAGTTGAATCTACCCGGAACACTGAAGCTTTCTTT. Amino acids: CASSQVESTRNTEAFF.

This chain uses TRBV5-1 with TRBJ2-1; the D gene could be TRBD1 or TRBD2 (7 bases each). The CDR3 loop spans 16 amino acids. V lost 2 bases and J 14 bases, leaving 26 bases between the germline ends. The germline V gene encodes CDR1 SGHRS and CDR2 YFSETQ. In DNA, the CDR3 is TGCGCCAGCAGCTTCCCTCCCCGGGACAGCGCCGGGAGGAAGTTCTTC. Translation gives CASSFPPRDSAGRKFF. Variable domain in full (rest from reference TRBV5-1 and TRBJ2-1): KAGVTQTPRYLIKTRGQQVTLSCSPISGHRSVSWYQQTPGQGLQFLFEYFSETQRNKGNFPGRFSGRQFSNSRSEMNVSTLELGDSALYLCASSFPPRDSAGRKFFGPGTRLTVL.

In this sample, this clone turned up a few times. The chain joins TRBV6-5 to TRBJ1-2; possibly TRBD1 for D (5 bases). The germline gives CDR1 MNHEY, CDR2 SVGAGI. The CDR3 runs 14 residues. The V gene lost 6 bases and the J gene lost 2 bases, with 13 bases spanning the gap. DNA of the CDR3: TGTGCCAGCAGGCCAGGGTTAGGGAACTATGGCTACACCTTC. Its translation is CASRPGLGNYGYTF.

V usage is TRBV27 and J usage is TRBJ1-1; no definite D call. The germline V gene encodes CDR1 MNHEY and CDR2 SMNVEV (reference sequence). The CDR3 runs to 13 residues. The V gene lost 8 bases and the J gene lost 5 bases, with 15 bases spanning the gap. The CDR3 region is CASHRVLRTEAFF. The CDR3 DNA follows: TGTGCCAGCCATAGGGTCTTAAGGACTGAAGCTTTCTTT.

This chain connects TRBV6-5 to TRBJ2-2; no reliable D call. V was cut by 4 bases and J by 4 bases, with 1 base left in between. The CDR3 has 11 residues. Germline lookup yields CDR1 MNHEY and CDR2 SVGAGI. CDR3 in amino acids: CASSFTGELFF. In DNA, the CDR3 is TGTGCCAGCAGTTTCACCGGGGAGCTGTTTTTT.

In nucleotides, the CDR3 is TGTGCCAGCAGTTACTCGCTGAAGAGCAATCAGCCCCAGCATTTT. It translates to CASSYSLKSNQPQHF. The V gene is TRBV6-5, the J gene TRBJ1-5; D gene ambiguous. The CDR3 runs 15 residues. Germline assignment: CDR1 MNHEY and CDR2 SVGAGI. Trimming cost V 0 bases and J 1 base, with 7 bases left between them.

The chain is built from TRBV5-1 and TRBJ1-2; tentatively, D is TRBD1 (6 bases). The CDR3 length is 14 residues. Germline V gene data show CDR1 as SGHRS and CDR2 as YFSETQ. V gave up 0 bases and J gave up 6 bases, with 12 bases separating them. The chain's CDR3 is CASSLARGRDGYTF. For the CDR3, the DNA is TGCGCCAGCAGCTTGGCCAGGGGTCGGGATGGCTACACCTTC.

The CDR3 loop reads CARSPDDRESNQPQHF. The CDR3 DNA reads TGTGCCAGAAGCCCTGATGACAGGGAAAGCAATCAGCCCCAGCATTTT. The chain has TRBV5-3 and TRBJ1-5; 7 bases align to TRBD1. TRBV5-3 is an open reading frame, and its role is uncertain. The CDR3 is 16 residues long. The V segment lost 4 bases and the J segment 1 base; nucleotides outside the gene matches: 8.

The rearrangement links TRBV5-1 to TRBJ1-6; D is unresolved. From germline, CDR1 is SGHRS and CDR2 YFSETQ. The V end lost 0 bases, the J end lost 8 bases, and 12 bases lay between the germline ends. This CDR3 spans 15 amino acids. This CDR3 reads CASSLAPRSDSPLHF. In nucleotides, the CDR3 is TGCGCCAGCAGCTTGGCCCCGAGGTCGGATTCACCCCTCCACTTT.

This sequence joins TRBV13 and TRBJ1-2; TRBD1 aligns across 8 bases. Germline trimming cut 3 bases from V and 2 bases from J; bases unmatched to any gene: 11. The germline CDR1 and CDR2 sequences are PRHDT and FYEKMQ (reference sequence). The CDR3 length is 17 residues. CDR3 nucleotides: TGTGCCAGCAGCTTTATGACAGGGGAAGTAGGCAACTATGGCTACACCTTC. This translates into CASSFMTGEVGNYGYTF.